These T cell receptor beta chains were read from a single sample in a study of blood T cell repertoires in COVID-19. Assay: immunoSEQ multiplex PCR; the TCRdb copy retains only in-frame clones and omits some. The sample lists about 310,000 clones, around 86% occurring once. Specimen: peripheral blood. The receptors here all came from a man aged 50 or older with active or convalescent COVID-19. The CDR3 runs from the conserved cysteine through the conserved F or W. The order of the fields is clone size, D gene, V gene, J gene, CDR3 protein, CDR3 DNA. D genes are given only for firm matches. Not every row has a clone size; where given, it reads once, few, many or a size class.

abundance: -
d_gene: -
v_gene: TRBV7-9
j_gene: TRBJ2-7
CDR3aa: CASSPGQRGTYEQYF
CDR3nt: TGTGCCAGCAGCCCCGGACAGCGGGGTACCTACGAGCAGTACTTC

abundance: -
d_gene: -
v_gene: TRBV6-6
j_gene: TRBJ1-5
CDR3aa: CASSYFGFNQPQHF
CDR3nt: TGTGCCAGCAGTTACTTCGGGTTTAATCAGCCCCAGCATTTT

abundance: -
d_gene: -
v_gene: TRBV6-5
j_gene: TRBJ1-5
CDR3aa: CASSRQPGGNQPQHF
CDR3nt: TGTGCCAGCAGCCGCCAACCAGGCGGCAATCAGCCCCAGCATTTT

abundance: -
d_gene: -
v_gene: TRBV9
j_gene: TRBJ1-6
CDR3aa: CASSVEGTPNSPLHF
CDR3nt: TGTGCCAGCAGCGTAGAAGGGACACCTAATTCACCCCTCCACTTT

abundance: -
d_gene: TRBD1
v_gene: TRBV5-1
j_gene: TRBJ1-2
CDR3aa: CASSLVLAGGRGNYGYTF
CDR3nt: TGCGCCAGCAGCTTGGTTCTTGCAGGGGGAAGGGGAAACTATGGCTACACCTTC

abundance: few
d_gene: TRBD1
v_gene: TRBV2
j_gene: TRBJ1-1
CDR3aa: CASSGQGNTEAFF
CDR3nt: TGTGCCAGCAGTGGACAGGGGAACACTGAAGCTTTCTTT

abundance: -
d_gene: -
v_gene: TRBV19
j_gene: TRBJ1-5
CDR3aa: CASSSSGGNQPQHF
CDR3nt: TGTGCCAGTTCCAGCTCAGGGGGCAATCAGCCCCAGCATTTT

abundance: -
d_gene: -
v_gene: TRBV5-1
j_gene: TRBJ2-5
CDR3aa: CASSGSTRSIQETQYF
CDR3nt: TGCGCCAGCAGTGGGAGTACACGGTCGATCCAAGAGACCCAGTACTTC

abundance: -
d_gene: -
v_gene: TRBV2
j_gene: TRBJ1-3
CDR3aa: CASSVQGYSGNTIYF
CDR3nt: TGTGCCAGCAGTGTGCAGGGATACTCTGGAAACACCATATATTTT

abundance: -
d_gene: TRBD2
v_gene: TRBV7-3
j_gene: TRBJ2-1
CDR3aa: CASSSQAGSSYNEQFF
CDR3nt: TGTGCCAGCAGCTCCCAAGCGGGGAGCTCCTACAATGAGCAGTTCTTC

abundance: -
d_gene: TRBD1
v_gene: TRBV28
j_gene: TRBJ2-7
CDR3aa: CASTSPFGQGIYEQYF
CDR3nt: TGTGCCAGCACTTCGCCATTTGGACAGGGCATCTACGAGCAGTACTTC

abundance: -
d_gene: -
v_gene: TRBV28
j_gene: TRBJ2-1
CDR3aa: CASSSIAHPDDNEQFF
CDR3nt: TGTGCCAGCAGTTCTATAGCGCACCCGGATGACAATGAGCAGTTCTTC

abundance: -
d_gene: TRBD2
v_gene: TRBV5-1
j_gene: TRBJ2-7
CDR3aa: CASRPGGSYEQYF
CDR3nt: TGCGCCAGCCGTCCGGGGGGGAGCTACGAGCAGTACTTC

abundance: -
d_gene: TRBD2
v_gene: TRBV7-9
j_gene: TRBJ2-7
CDR3aa: CASSLSQTSNTYEQYF
CDR3nt: TGTGCCAGCAGCTTATCGCAGACTAGCAATACCTACGAGCAGTACTTC

abundance: -
d_gene: -
v_gene: TRBV6-6
j_gene: TRBJ1-3
CDR3aa: CASIMDISGNTIYF
CDR3nt: TGTGCCAGCATCATGGACATCTCTGGAAACACCATATATTTT

abundance: -
d_gene: TRBD2
v_gene: TRBV9
j_gene: TRBJ2-1
CDR3aa: CASSAGTGLEKENEQFF
CDR3nt: TGTGCCAGCAGCGCAGGGACGGGACTAGAGAAGGAAAATGAGCAGTTCTTC

abundance: -
d_gene: -
v_gene: TRBV7-8
j_gene: TRBJ1-1
CDR3aa: CASLRDLNTEAFF
CDR3nt: TGTGCCAGCCTAAGAGACTTGAACACTGAAGCTTTCTTT

abundance: -
d_gene: TRBD1
v_gene: TRBV7-2
j_gene: TRBJ1-6
CDR3aa: CASSPGQDLPLHF
CDR3nt: TGTGCCAGCAGCCCCGGACAGGATCTACCCCTCCACTTT

abundance: -
d_gene: TRBD1
v_gene: TRBV5-4
j_gene: TRBJ1-1
CDR3aa: CASSLGSRGETEAFF
CDR3nt: TGTGCCAGCAGCTTGGGTTCCAGGGGGGAGACTGAAGCTTTCTTT

abundance: -
d_gene: -
v_gene: TRBV5-8
j_gene: TRBJ2-5
CDR3aa: CASSLRGTQYF
CDR3nt: TGTGCCAGCAGCCTCAGAGGGACCCAGTACTTC

abundance: -
d_gene: TRBD1
v_gene: TRBV27
j_gene: TRBJ2-3
CDR3aa: CASSLTGISTDTQYF
CDR3nt: TGTGCCAGCAGTTTGACAGGGATAAGCACAGATACGCAGTATTTT

abundance: -
d_gene: -
v_gene: TRBV11-2
j_gene: TRBJ2-1
CDR3aa: CASSSLGRGSYNEQFF
CDR3nt: TGTGCCAGCAGCTCCCTAGGGAGGGGGAGTTACAATGAGCAGTTCTTC

abundance: -
d_gene: -
v_gene: TRBV6-6
j_gene: TRBJ1-2
CDR3aa: CASSYSRQTNYGYTF
CDR3nt: TGTGCCAGCAGTTACTCGAGACAGACGAACTATGGCTACACCTTC

abundance: -
d_gene: TRBD2
v_gene: TRBV3-1/TRBV3-2
j_gene: TRBJ2-7
CDR3aa: CASSSRLAGASYEQYF
CDR3nt: TGTGCCAGCAGCTCGAGACTAGCGGGTGCCTCCTACGAGCAGTACTTC

abundance: -
d_gene: -
v_gene: TRBV27
j_gene: TRBJ1-5
CDR3aa: CASSPRGGGQPQHF
CDR3nt: TGTGCCAGCAGCCCCCGGGGGGGCGGGCAGCCCCAGCATTTT

abundance: few
d_gene: -
v_gene: TRBV7-9
j_gene: TRBJ1-6
CDR3aa: CASSFGQSYNSPLHF
CDR3nt: TGTGCCAGCAGCTTCGGACAGTCCTATAATTCACCCCTCCACTTT

abundance: -
d_gene: TRBD1
v_gene: TRBV5-1
j_gene: TRBJ2-1
CDR3aa: CASSPGDRADNEQFF
CDR3nt: TGCGCCAGCAGCCCAGGCGACAGGGCTGACAATGAGCAGTTCTTC

abundance: -
d_gene: TRBD1
v_gene: TRBV5-1
j_gene: TRBJ2-7
CDR3aa: CASDPGQGGEQYF
CDR3nt: TGCGCCAGCGACCCCGGACAGGGTGGCGAGCAGTACTTC

abundance: -
d_gene: -
v_gene: TRBV2
j_gene: TRBJ1-4
CDR3aa: CASSEAQEKLFF
CDR3nt: TGTGCCAGCAGTGAAGCCCAGGAAAAACTGTTTTTT

abundance: -
d_gene: TRBD1
v_gene: TRBV28
j_gene: TRBJ1-2
CDR3aa: CASSGQGSGNYGYTF
CDR3nt: TGTGCCAGCAGTGGACAGGGTTCCGGGAACTATGGCTACACCTTC

abundance: -
d_gene: TRBD2
v_gene: TRBV7-9
j_gene: TRBJ2-7
CDR3aa: CASSPTSGGAQQYF
CDR3nt: TGTGCCAGCAGCCCTACCAGCGGGGGGGCGCAGCAGTACTTC

abundance: -
d_gene: TRBD2
v_gene: TRBV27
j_gene: TRBJ2-3
CDR3aa: CASSRGGAGMEDTQYF
CDR3nt: TGTGCCAGCAGCCGGGGGGGTGCGGGGATGGAAGATACGCAGTATTTT

abundance: -
d_gene: -
v_gene: TRBV4-1
j_gene: TRBJ1-5
CDR3aa: CASSQDPGYRPQHF
CDR3nt: TGCGCCAGCAGCCAAGATCCCGGGTATCGGCCCCAGCATTTT

abundance: -
d_gene: TRBD2
v_gene: TRBV29-1
j_gene: TRBJ2-3
CDR3aa: CSVPRAGNPDRGTDTQYF
CDR3nt: TGCAGCGTTCCCCGAGCGGGAAACCCCGACCGGGGCACAGATACGCAGTATTTT

abundance: -
d_gene: TRBD1
v_gene: TRBV5-4
j_gene: TRBJ2-1
CDR3aa: CASSLVQGAHEQFF
CDR3nt: TGTGCCAGCAGCTTGGTGCAGGGGGCCCATGAGCAGTTCTTC

abundance: -
d_gene: -
v_gene: TRBV5-1
j_gene: TRBJ2-2
CDR3aa: CASSLSSLAQAGELFF
CDR3nt: TGCGCCAGCAGCTTGTCCTCACTAGCTCAAGCCGGGGAGCTGTTTTTT